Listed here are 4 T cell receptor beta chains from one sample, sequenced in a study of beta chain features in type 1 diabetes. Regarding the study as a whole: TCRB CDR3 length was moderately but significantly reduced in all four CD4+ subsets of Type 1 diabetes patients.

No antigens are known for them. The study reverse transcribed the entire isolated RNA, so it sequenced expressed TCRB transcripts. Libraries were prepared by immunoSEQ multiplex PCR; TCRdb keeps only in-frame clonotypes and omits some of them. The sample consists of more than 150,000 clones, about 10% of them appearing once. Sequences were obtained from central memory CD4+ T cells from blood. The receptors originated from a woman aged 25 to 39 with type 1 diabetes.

The CDR3 DNA reads TGTGCCAGCAGTTTAGTGACAGGGGAGGCTTTCTTT. Its protein product is CASSLVTGEAFF. The gene calls are TRBV28 and TRBJ1-1; 8 nucleotides align to TRBD1. V lost 2 bases to trimming and J lost 11 bases; unmatched junction nucleotides: 4. The CDR3 spans 12 residues. Germline V CDR1 and CDR2: MDHEN, SYDVKM.

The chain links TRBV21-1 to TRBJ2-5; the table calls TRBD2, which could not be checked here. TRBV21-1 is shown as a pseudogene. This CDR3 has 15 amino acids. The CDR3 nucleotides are TGTGCCAGCAGCAAAAAGCGGGAGGGCCGTGAGACCCAGTACTTC. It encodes CASSKKREGRETQYF.

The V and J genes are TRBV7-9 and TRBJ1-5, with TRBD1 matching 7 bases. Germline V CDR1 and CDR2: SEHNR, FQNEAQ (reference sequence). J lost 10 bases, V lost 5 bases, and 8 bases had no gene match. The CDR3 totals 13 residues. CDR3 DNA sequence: TGTGCCAGCAGCCGACAGGGTTATGAACCCCAGCATTTT. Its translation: CASSRQGYEPQHF.

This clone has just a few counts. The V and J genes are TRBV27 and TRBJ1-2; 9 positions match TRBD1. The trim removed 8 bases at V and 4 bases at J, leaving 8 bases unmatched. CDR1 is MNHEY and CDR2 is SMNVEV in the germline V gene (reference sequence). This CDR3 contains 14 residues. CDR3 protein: CASGIRDRVYGYTF. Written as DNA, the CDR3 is TGTGCCAGCGGGATCCGGGACAGGGTCTATGGCTACACCTTC.